This TCR beta chain was obtained from a study of T cell clones after liver transplantation. Study background: Samples came pre-transplant, pre-randomization before withdrawal, and post-randomization after withdrawal ended.

The method was immunoSEQ multiplex PCR; TCRdb's version includes in-frame clones alone and lacks a portion of them. Among about 74,000 clones listed, 80% were seen once. The sequenced sample was CD4+ T cells from blood, obtained before liver transplant. The sequence derives from a human donor who received a liver transplant.

CDR3: CAWTPSYNEQFF. The CDR3, as DNA: TGTGCCTGGACCCCCTCCTACAATGAGCAGTTCTTC. This rearrangement joins TRBV30 to TRBJ2-1; no definite D call. Germline CDR1 GTSNPN, CDR2 SVGIG (reference sequence). Between the trimmed V and J ends, which lost 4 bases and 0 bases, there was a span of 4 bases. The CDR3 extends over 12 amino acids.